This TCR beta chain is drawn from a study of T cell repertoires in cytomegalovirus infection. Across the whole study: A matching HLA type, together with CMV infection, was signaled by public TCR beta signatures. Study-wide points: In two of eight donors, the top clonotype was HLA-C-restricted CMV-specific. The study identified carriers of CMV plus the relevant HLA from cumulative public TCR beta family frequency.

V lost 6 bases and J lost 5, with 10 bases in between. CDR3 length equals 12 residues. This clonotype was seen more than once but under ten times. The antigen remains unidentified. A single record per CDR3 protein comes from TCRdb applying MiXCR to the reads. The table shows 45,000 to 75,000 distinct CDR3 sequences, with 33% occurring only once. Sequencing was performed on PBMCs, sequenced either directly or after in vitro stimulation (not recorded which). The chain carries TRBV12-3 or TRBV12-4 and TRBJ2-5; D remains ambiguous. This TCR was sampled from a human donor in good health (CMV status not recorded). Some clones in this sample may be carry-over from other donors' samples. The CDR3 bases are TGTGCCAGCAGCCTCCGGGTGGAGACCCAGTACTTC. It translates to CASSLRVETQYF.